The rows below give T cell receptor beta chains drawn from one sample of a study of CD8 T cells in ankylosing spondylitis. TCRdb fed the 5' RACE reads into MiXCR, producing one record per CDR3 protein. This sample carries 650,000 to 800,000 distinct CDR3 sequences, around 19% of them seen once, and the ten largest clones take about 20%. Sequencing was carried out using blood, either unsorted or a sorted T cell fraction (not recorded which). Receptors originate from a male donor with ankylosing spondylitis. Both conserved end residues are part of each CDR3. D genes are given only for firm matches. Only some rows state a clone size, as once, few, many or a class for expanded clones.

clone size: NA; D gene: TRBD2; J gene: TRBJ2-1; V gene: TRBV12-3/TRBV12-4; CDR3 DNA: TGTGCCAGCACTCCGCGGGACTATCGGGGGGAGCAGTTCTTC; CDR3 protein: CASTPRDYRGEQFF
clone size: few; D gene: TRBD2; J gene: TRBJ2-1; V gene: TRBV4-1; CDR3 DNA: TGCGCCAGCAGCCAAGGACTAGCGGGCACAACCTACAATGAGCAGTTCTTC; CDR3 protein: CASSQGLAGTTYNEQFF
clone size: NA; D gene: NA; J gene: TRBJ2-3; V gene: TRBV27; CDR3 DNA: TGTGCCAGCAGTTTTCAGGCGATGGACGCTAGCAGCACAGATACGCAGTATTTT; CDR3 protein: CASSFQAMDASSTDTQYF
clone size: NA; D gene: NA; J gene: TRBJ1-5; V gene: TRBV28; CDR3 DNA: TGTGCCAGCAGTTTACGGGGGACGGTTAGCAATCAGCCCCAGCATTTT; CDR3 protein: CASSLRGTVSNQPQHF
clone size: few; D gene: TRBD1; J gene: TRBJ2-7; V gene: TRBV30; CDR3 DNA: TGTGCCTGGGGGGGGGGACAGGGGTTCAACGAGCAGTACTTC; CDR3 protein: CAWGGGQGFNEQYF
clone size: NA; D gene: TRBD2; J gene: TRBJ2-2; V gene: TRBV12-3/TRBV12-4; CDR3 DNA: TGTGCCAGCAGTAAAGGACTAGGCTACACCGGGGAGCTGTTTTTT; CDR3 protein: CASSKGLGYTGELFF
clone size: few; D gene: NA; J gene: TRBJ1-1; V gene: TRBV12-3/TRBV12-4; CDR3 DNA: TGTGCCAGCAGATGGGCAGGAGGGAACACTGAAGCTTTCTTT; CDR3 protein: CASRWAGGNTEAFF
clone size: NA; D gene: TRBD1; J gene: TRBJ1-1; V gene: TRBV25-1; CDR3 DNA: TGTGCCAGCAGTGTTGGACAGGGCGCTGTGGTGAACACTGAAGCTTTCTTT; CDR3 protein: CASSVGQGAVVNTEAFF
clone size: NA; D gene: TRBD2; J gene: TRBJ2-3; V gene: TRBV6-2/TRBV6-3; CDR3 DNA: TGTGCCAGCAGTTACTATGGTCTAGCGGGAGCGAATACACTCCGGGCAGATACGCAGTATTTT; CDR3 protein: CASSYYGLAGANTLRADTQYF
clone size: few; D gene: TRBD2; J gene: TRBJ2-7; V gene: TRBV18; CDR3 DNA: TGTGCCAGCTCACCAGGACTAGCGGGAGTCCACGAGCAGTACTTC; CDR3 protein: CASSPGLAGVHEQYF
clone size: NA; D gene: TRBD1; J gene: TRBJ2-3; V gene: TRBV12-3/TRBV12-4; CDR3 DNA: TGTGCCAGCAGTCGACAGGGGGCAGGAGATACGCAGTATTTT; CDR3 protein: CASSRQGAGDTQYF
clone size: NA; D gene: NA; J gene: TRBJ2-3; V gene: TRBV25-1; CDR3 DNA: TGTGCCAGCAGCGCCTCCAGCACAGATACGCAGTATTTT; CDR3 protein: CASSASSTDTQYF
clone size: many; D gene: TRBD1; J gene: TRBJ2-7; V gene: TRBV20-1; CDR3 DNA: TGCAGTGCCCCGGACAGGAACTCCTACGAGCAGTACTTC; CDR3 protein: CSAPDRNSYEQYF
clone size: once; D gene: NA; J gene: TRBJ2-1; V gene: TRBV27; CDR3 DNA: TGTGCCAGCATTAATTTCGGGGGATTCCACAATGAGCAGTTCTTC; CDR3 protein: CASINFGGFHNEQFF
clone size: NA; D gene: NA; J gene: TRBJ2-7; V gene: TRBV5-5; CDR3 DNA: TGTGCCAGCAGGACTACAGGGAGTAGTCCCTACGAGCAGTACTTC; CDR3 protein: CASRTTGSSPYEQYF
clone size: once; D gene: TRBD1; J gene: TRBJ2-7; V gene: TRBV29-1; CDR3 DNA: TGCAGCGCCGGTACAGGGGCCGAGCAGTACTTC; CDR3 protein: CSAGTGAEQYF
clone size: few; D gene: TRBD2; J gene: TRBJ2-5; V gene: TRBV4-2; CDR3 DNA: TGTGCCAGCAGCCAAGATTGGGCTAGCGGGGGGGCAGAGACCCAGTACTTC; CDR3 protein: CASSQDWASGGAETQYF
clone size: NA; D gene: NA; J gene: TRBJ1-1; V gene: TRBV20-1; CDR3 DNA: TGCTCCCTCGCCGGGGGCGTGGGGAACACTGAAGCTTTCTTT; CDR3 protein: CSLAGGVGNTEAFF
clone size: NA; D gene: TRBD2; J gene: TRBJ2-7; V gene: TRBV11-2; CDR3 DNA: TGTGCCAGCAGCTTAGCCACTAGCGGGGGCCGCTCCTACGAGCAGTACTTC; CDR3 protein: CASSLATSGGRSYEQYF
clone size: NA; D gene: NA; J gene: TRBJ2-2; V gene: TRBV5-1; CDR3 DNA: TGCGCCAGCAGCGGGGTTCGTTCCACCGGGGAGCTGTTTTTT; CDR3 protein: CASSGVRSTGELFF
clone size: few; D gene: TRBD2; J gene: TRBJ2-5; V gene: TRBV7-2; CDR3 DNA: TGTGCCAGCAGCTTAGGGGTAGCGGGGAACCAAGAGACCCAGTACTTC; CDR3 protein: CASSLGVAGNQETQYF
clone size: many; D gene: NA; J gene: TRBJ1-1; V gene: TRBV12-3/TRBV12-4; CDR3 DNA: TGTGCCAGCAGTTTCGGGGGGCAGACTGAAGCTTTCTTT; CDR3 protein: CASSFGGQTEAFF
clone size: NA; D gene: TRBD1; J gene: TRBJ2-7; V gene: TRBV7-9; CDR3 DNA: TGTGCCAGCAGCTCGGACAGGGTCTTCCACGAGCAGTACTTC; CDR3 protein: CASSSDRVFHEQYF
clone size: NA; D gene: TRBD1; J gene: TRBJ2-2; V gene: TRBV12-3/TRBV12-4; CDR3 DNA: TGTGCCAGCAGTTTCCCACTAGGGGACAGGGGGACCGGGGAGCTGTTTTTT; CDR3 protein: CASSFPLGDRGTGELFF
clone size: many; D gene: TRBD2; J gene: TRBJ2-5; V gene: TRBV12-3/TRBV12-4; CDR3 DNA: TGTGCCAGCAGCCTCCGGACTAGCGGGAACCAAGAGACCCAGTACTTC; CDR3 protein: CASSLRTSGNQETQYF
clone size: NA; D gene: TRBD2; J gene: TRBJ2-1; V gene: TRBV6-2/TRBV6-3; CDR3 DNA: TGTGCCAGCAGTGCTCTAGCGGGAGGGTTCGGGAATGAGCAGTTCTTC; CDR3 protein: CASSALAGGFGNEQFF
clone size: few; D gene: TRBD1; J gene: TRBJ2-2; V gene: TRBV6-1; CDR3 DNA: TGTGCCAGCCAAAGAGGGACAGGGGGCACCGGGGAGCTGTTTTTT; CDR3 protein: CASQRGTGGTGELFF
clone size: few; D gene: NA; J gene: TRBJ2-7; V gene: TRBV4-1; CDR3 DNA: TGCGCCAGCAGCCAAATGGGGCCCAACTACGAGCAGTACTTC; CDR3 protein: CASSQMGPNYEQYF
clone size: few; D gene: NA; J gene: TRBJ2-7; V gene: TRBV6-5; CDR3 DNA: TGTGCCAGCAGCGACAGATCCTACGAGCAGTACTTC; CDR3 protein: CASSDRSYEQYF
clone size: once; D gene: NA; J gene: TRBJ2-5; V gene: TRBV2; CDR3 DNA: TGTGCCAGCAGCCCAGGGCCGACCCAGTACTTC; CDR3 protein: CASSPGPTQYF
clone size: few; D gene: NA; J gene: TRBJ2-1; V gene: TRBV12-3/TRBV12-4; CDR3 DNA: TGTGCCAGCAATACTCGGTCTGGGCGGGGTCTTGACAATGAGCAGTTCTTC; CDR3 protein: CASNTRSGRGLDNEQFF